The rows below give T cell receptor beta chains drawn from one sample of a study of response to subunit inactivated influenza vaccine. Using its own MiXCR run on the RT-PCR reads, TCRdb lists one record per CDR3 protein. The profile shows around 570,000 distinct CDR3 sequences, approximately 10% of them singletons. This sample also appeared in a second study, on T cells expressing NK-cell markers.

The sequenced sample was PBMCs from blood, obtained on the day of vaccination. These TCRs come from a man in his forties or fifties who received an inactivated influenza vaccine. CDR3s include the opening cysteine and the closing phenylalanine or tryptophan. D genes are given only for firm matches. Clone size is stated in some rows and not others, as once, few, many or a class when expanded.

D gene: -; V gene: TRBV6-2/TRBV6-3; clone size: many; J gene: TRBJ2-2; CDR3 protein: CASTSGQLNTGELFF; CDR3 DNA: TGTGCCAGCACCTCTGGACAGCTGAACACCGGGGAGCTGTTTTTT
D gene: -; V gene: TRBV5-5; clone size: -; J gene: TRBJ1-3; CDR3 protein: CASSLDSGSGNTIYF; CDR3 DNA: TGTGCCAGCAGCTTGGATTCTGGGTCGGGAAACACCATATATTTT
D gene: TRBD2; V gene: TRBV6-2/TRBV6-3; clone size: -; J gene: TRBJ2-1; CDR3 protein: CASSYGLGLAQNEQFF; CDR3 DNA: TGTGCCAGCAGTTACGGTCTAGGACTAGCTCAAAATGAGCAGTTCTTC
D gene: TRBD1; V gene: TRBV20-1; clone size: few; J gene: TRBJ1-6; CDR3 protein: CSAATGEVSPLHF; CDR3 DNA: TGCAGTGCCGCTACAGGGGAAGTTTCACCCCTCCACTTT
D gene: -; V gene: TRBV7-2; clone size: few; J gene: TRBJ2-3; CDR3 protein: CASSPGRRELNTQYF; CDR3 DNA: TGTGCCAGCAGCCCGGGACGGCGAGAACTAAATACGCAGTATTTT
D gene: -; V gene: TRBV20-1; clone size: few; J gene: TRBJ1-2; CDR3 protein: CSARGLDRGYGYTF; CDR3 DNA: TGCAGTGCTAGAGGGCTAGACCGGGGCTATGGCTACACCTTC
D gene: -; V gene: TRBV9; clone size: -; J gene: TRBJ2-5; CDR3 protein: CASSPTASAETQYF; CDR3 DNA: TGTGCCAGCAGCCCGACGGCTAGCGCAGAGACCCAGTACTTC
D gene: -; V gene: TRBV7-8; clone size: -; J gene: TRBJ2-7; CDR3 protein: CASSLLRGSYEQYF; CDR3 DNA: TGTGCCAGCAGCTTACTTCGGGGCTCCTACGAGCAGTACTTC
D gene: -; V gene: TRBV7-8; clone size: -; J gene: TRBJ2-7; CDR3 protein: CASSLAEAQREQYF; CDR3 DNA: TGTGCCAGCAGCTTAGCGGAGGCCCAGCGGGAGCAGTACTTC
D gene: TRBD1; V gene: TRBV5-1; clone size: many; J gene: TRBJ2-3; CDR3 protein: CASSVGTGGGDTQYF; CDR3 DNA: TGCGCCAGCAGCGTGGGGACAGGGGGAGGAGATACGCAGTATTTT
D gene: -; V gene: TRBV2; clone size: few; J gene: TRBJ1-1; CDR3 protein: CASRPTVQSTEAFF; CDR3 DNA: TGTGCCAGCAGGCCGACGGTCCAAAGCACTGAAGCTTTCTTT
D gene: -; V gene: TRBV6-5; clone size: few; J gene: TRBJ1-4; CDR3 protein: CASSYSNQGNEKLFF; CDR3 DNA: TGTGCCAGCAGTTACTCGAATCAGGGGAATGAAAAACTGTTTTTT
D gene: TRBD1; V gene: TRBV11-2; clone size: -; J gene: TRBJ1-6; CDR3 protein: CASRSPGQYNSPLHF; CDR3 DNA: TGTGCCAGCCGCTCGCCGGGACAGTATAATTCACCCCTCCACTTT
D gene: -; V gene: TRBV2; clone size: -; J gene: TRBJ2-4; CDR3 protein: CASSDGRAAKNIQYF; CDR3 DNA: TGTGCCAGCAGTGATGGCAGGGCGGCCAAAAACATTCAGTACTTC